These T cell receptor beta chains were read from a single sample in a study of post-analysis software for immune sequencing data. TCRdb reprocessed the PCR reads with MiXCR, giving one entry per CDR3 protein. The data show about 460,000 distinct CDR3 sequences, 40% to 55% seen once. The specimen was blood. The receptors come from a girl aged 5 to 17 with multiple sclerosis. The CDR3 runs from the conserved cysteine through the conserved F or W. A D gene is named only where the DNA matches it firmly. Clone size is not always given. Where it is, it says once, few, many or a class for expanded clones.

TRBV29-1	TRBD2	TRBJ2-7	few	CSVEDRLAGDYEQYF	TGCAGCGTTGAAGATCGGCTAGCGGGAGATTACGAGCAGTACTTC
TRBV6-4	-	TRBJ2-1	many	CASSARVDPDEQFF	TGTGCCAGCAGCGCCAGGGTGGACCCCGATGAGCAGTTCTTC
TRBV3-1	-	TRBJ2-7	-	CASSQDRGAGETNEQYF	TGTGCCAGCAGCCAAGATAGGGGTGCAGGGGAGACTAACGAGCAGTACTTC
TRBV20-1	-	TRBJ1-4	-	CSAKGVTNNEKLFF	TGCAGTGCAAAGGGGGTGACGAATAATGAAAAACTGTTTTTT
TRBV27	TRBD2	TRBJ2-6	-	CATQPGGAGANVLTF	TGTGCCACCCAGCCGGGGGGGGCTGGGGCCAACGTCCTGACTTTC
TRBV3-1	TRBD1	TRBJ2-7	-	CASRMGTGLPYEQYF	TGTGCCAGCCGCATGGGGACAGGGTTACCCTACGAGCAGTACTTC
TRBV20-1	TRBD2	TRBJ2-1	-	CSTRPTSGRAREQFF	TGCAGTACTAGACCGACAAGCGGGAGGGCCCGCGAGCAGTTCTTC
TRBV20-1	TRBD2	TRBJ2-1	-	CSARSPGLAGEGEQFF	TGCAGTGCTAGGTCTCCGGGACTAGCGGGAGAGGGTGAGCAGTTCTTC
TRBV4-3	-	TRBJ1-2	-	CASSQDLVQGAGYGYTF	TGCGCCAGCAGCCAAGACCTTGTCCAAGGCGCCGGCTATGGCTACACCTTC
TRBV20-1	TRBD2	TRBJ2-1	few	CSARSLAGDNEQFF	TGCAGTGCTAGGTCCCTAGCGGGGGACAATGAGCAGTTCTTC
TRBV27	-	TRBJ1-5	-	CASSPTLYYPGDQPQHF	TGTGCCAGCAGTCCGACCCTTTATTATCCAGGGGATCAGCCCCAGCATTTT
TRBV20-1	TRBD2	TRBJ2-1	-	CSARGGSSGLTYNEQFF	TGCAGTGCTAGAGGAGGCAGTAGCGGGCTGACCTACAATGAGCAGTTCTTC
TRBV20-1	TRBD2	TRBJ2-5	few	CSASSSGSLQETQYF	TGCAGTGCTAGTTCCAGCGGGAGCCTACAAGAGACCCAGTACTTC
TRBV3-1	TRBD2	TRBJ2-7	few	CASSQEASGSEQYF	TGTGCCAGCAGCCAAGAGGCTAGCGGGAGCGAGCAGTACTTC
TRBV4-3	TRBD1	TRBJ2-7	-	CASSQEDRGVYEQYF	TGCGCCAGCAGCCAAGAAGACAGGGGGGTCTACGAGCAGTACTTC
TRBV20-1	TRBD2	TRBJ2-7	-	CSAPLAGASYEQYF	TGCAGTGCTCCTTTAGCGGGAGCATCCTACGAGCAGTACTTC
TRBV27	-	TRBJ1-2	once	CASSSGIEDGYTF	TGTGCCAGCAGTTCGGGGATCGAGGATGGCTACACCTTC
TRBV9	TRBD1	TRBJ1-2	-	CASSKLTGDGYGYTF	TGTGCCAGCAGCAAGCTGACAGGGGATGGCTATGGCTACACCTTC
TRBV7-2	-	TRBJ2-3	-	CASSSGPRGQIGTDTQYF	TGTGCCAGCAGCTCGGGCCCCCGGGGGCAGATAGGCACAGATACGCAGTATTTT
TRBV28	-	TRBJ2-7	few	CASSSLGMRSYEQYF	TGTGCCAGCAGTTCCCTTGGGATGCGCTCCTACGAGCAGTACTTC
TRBV29-1	-	TRBJ2-7	-	CSVPMDPGTGDTYEQYF	TGCAGCGTTCCTATGGACCCGGGAACGGGAGATACCTACGAGCAGTACTTC
TRBV9	-	TRBJ1-1	-	CASSVDGGGEAFF	TGTGCCAGCAGCGTAGATGGAGGAGGTGAAGCTTTCTTT
TRBV27	TRBD2	TRBJ2-7	-	CASSLSGTSVYEQYF	TGTGCCAGCAGTTTATCAGGGACTAGCGTTTACGAGCAGTACTTC
TRBV4-1	TRBD2	TRBJ2-1	few	CASSQSSGAPESEQFF	TGCGCCAGCAGCCAATCGAGCGGGGCCCCTGAAAGTGAGCAGTTCTTC
TRBV11-2	TRBD2	TRBJ2-7	-	CASSLDMASGSYEQYF	TGTGCCAGCAGCTTAGATATGGCTAGCGGTTCCTACGAGCAGTACTTC